These 2 T cell receptor beta chains originate from one sample sequenced in a study of post-analysis software for immune sequencing data. Whole-study findings and limits: Among four or five TRBV segments more frequent in patients than controls were TRBV5-6, TRBV5-1 and TRBV20-1.

TCR beta cDNA libraries included unique molecular identifiers. TCRdb passed the PCR reads through MiXCR, listing each CDR3 protein once. The sample yields roughly 650,000 distinct CDR3 sequences, 55% to 60% seen once. Their cognate antigens are unknown. Sequencing input: blood. These receptors were obtained from a girl under 10 years old with multiple sclerosis.

This clonotype has only a few counts. The chain combines TRBV5-1 with TRBJ2-1; TRBD1 matches at 7 bases. Germline V gene data show CDR1 as SGHRS and CDR2 as YFSETQ. The ends lost 0 bases at V and 1 base at J; junction bases unmatched: 19. This CDR3 spans 21 amino acids. CDR3 nucleotide sequence: TGCGCCAGCAGCTTGGTTCGTACCGGAGTTTTTGGGACAGTTTCCTACAATGAGCAGTTCTTC. Protein sequence: CASSLVRTGVFGTVSYNEQFF.

The V call is TRBV4-1, the J call TRBJ2-5, with D perhaps TRBD2 (5 bases). The J call may be mistaken, given a closer DNA end match to TRBJ2-7. The length of the CDR3 is 12 residues. The germline V gene encodes CDR1 MGHRA and CDR2 YSYEKL. CDR3 loop: CASSHVRGEQYF. The CDR3 coding sequence is TGCGCCAGCAGCCACGTTCGGGGCGAGCAGTACTTC.